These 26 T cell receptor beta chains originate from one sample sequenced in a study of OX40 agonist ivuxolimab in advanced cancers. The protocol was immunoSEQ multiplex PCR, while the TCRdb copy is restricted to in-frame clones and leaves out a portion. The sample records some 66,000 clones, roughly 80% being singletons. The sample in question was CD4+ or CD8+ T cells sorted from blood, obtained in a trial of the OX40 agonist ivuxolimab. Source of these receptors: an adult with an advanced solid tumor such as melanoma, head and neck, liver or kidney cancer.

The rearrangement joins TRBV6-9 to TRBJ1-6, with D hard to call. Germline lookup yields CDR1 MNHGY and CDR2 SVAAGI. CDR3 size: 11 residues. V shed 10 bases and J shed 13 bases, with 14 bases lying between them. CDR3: CANTWVNPLHF. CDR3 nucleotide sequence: TGTGCCAACACCTGGGTGAACCCCCTCCACTTT.

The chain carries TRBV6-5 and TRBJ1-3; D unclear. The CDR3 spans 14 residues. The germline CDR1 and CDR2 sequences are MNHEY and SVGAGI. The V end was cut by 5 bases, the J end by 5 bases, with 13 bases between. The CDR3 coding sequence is TGTGCCAGCAGTGTTACCGGAGAACGAAACACCATATATTTT. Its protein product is CASSVTGERNTIYF.

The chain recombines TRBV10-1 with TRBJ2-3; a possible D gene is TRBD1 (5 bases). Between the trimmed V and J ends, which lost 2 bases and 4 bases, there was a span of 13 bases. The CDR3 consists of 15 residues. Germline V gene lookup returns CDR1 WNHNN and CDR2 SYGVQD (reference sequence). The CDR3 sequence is CASSEGDSPSDTQYF. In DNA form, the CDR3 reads TGCGCCAGCAGTGAGGGAGACAGTCCGTCAGATACGCAGTATTTT.

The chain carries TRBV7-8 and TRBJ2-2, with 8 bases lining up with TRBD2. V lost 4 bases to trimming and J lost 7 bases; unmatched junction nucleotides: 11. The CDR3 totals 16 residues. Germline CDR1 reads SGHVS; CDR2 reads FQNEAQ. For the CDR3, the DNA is TGTGCCAGCAGCTCCGACCCGGGACTAGGGTTCGGGGAGCTGTTTTTT. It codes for CASSSDPGLGFGELFF. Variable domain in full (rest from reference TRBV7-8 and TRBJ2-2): GAGVSQSPRYKVAKRGQDVALRCDPISGHVSLFWYQQALGQGPEFLTYFQNEAQLDKSGLPSDRFFAERPEGSVSTLKIQRTQQEDSAVYLCASSSDPGLGFGELFFGEGSRLTVL.

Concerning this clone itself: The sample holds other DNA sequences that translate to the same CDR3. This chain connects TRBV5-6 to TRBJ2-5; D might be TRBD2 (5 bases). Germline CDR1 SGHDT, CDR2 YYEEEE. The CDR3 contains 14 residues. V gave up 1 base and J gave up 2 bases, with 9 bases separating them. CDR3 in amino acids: CASSLRRGQETQYF. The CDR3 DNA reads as TGTGCCAGCAGCTTGCGTCGGGGACAAGAGACCCAGTACTTC.

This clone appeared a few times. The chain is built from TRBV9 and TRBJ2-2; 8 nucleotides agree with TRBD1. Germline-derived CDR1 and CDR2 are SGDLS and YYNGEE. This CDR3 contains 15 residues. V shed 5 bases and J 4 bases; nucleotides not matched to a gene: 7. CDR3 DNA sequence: TGTGCCAGCAGTGTACGGGACAGGACCACCGGGGAGCTGTTTTTT. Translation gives CASSVRDRTTGELFF.

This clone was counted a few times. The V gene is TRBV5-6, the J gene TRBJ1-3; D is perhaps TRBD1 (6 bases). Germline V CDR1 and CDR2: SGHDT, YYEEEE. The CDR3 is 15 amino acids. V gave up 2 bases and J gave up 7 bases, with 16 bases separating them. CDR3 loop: CASSLTGLFGNTIYF. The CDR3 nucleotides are TGTGCCAGCAGCTTAACAGGGTTGTTTGGGAACACCATATATTTT.

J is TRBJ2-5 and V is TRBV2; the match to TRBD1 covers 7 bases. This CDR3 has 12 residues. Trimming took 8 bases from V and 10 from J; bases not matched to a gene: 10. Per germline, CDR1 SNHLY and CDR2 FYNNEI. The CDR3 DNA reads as TGTGCCAGCGGACAAACAGGGGTCGACCAGTACTTC. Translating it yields CASGQTGVDQYF.

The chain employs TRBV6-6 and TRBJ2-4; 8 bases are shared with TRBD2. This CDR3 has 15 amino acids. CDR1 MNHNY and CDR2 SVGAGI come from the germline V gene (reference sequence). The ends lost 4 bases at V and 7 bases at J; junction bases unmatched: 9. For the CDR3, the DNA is TGTGCCAGCAGTTCTCCCGGTCAGCGGGGGAACATTCAGTACTTC. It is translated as CASSSPGQRGNIQYF.

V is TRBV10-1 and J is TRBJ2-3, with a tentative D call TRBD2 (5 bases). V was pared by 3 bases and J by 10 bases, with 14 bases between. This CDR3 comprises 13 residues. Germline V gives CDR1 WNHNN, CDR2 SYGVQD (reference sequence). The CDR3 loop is CASSEVVEEAQYF. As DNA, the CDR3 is TGCGCCAGCAGTGAAGTGGTGGAGGAGGCGCAGTATTTT.

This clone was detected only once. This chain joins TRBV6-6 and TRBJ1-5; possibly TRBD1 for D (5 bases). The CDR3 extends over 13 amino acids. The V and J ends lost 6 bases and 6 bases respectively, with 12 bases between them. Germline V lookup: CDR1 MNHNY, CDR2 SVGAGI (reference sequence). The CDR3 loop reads CASSGAGGQPQHF. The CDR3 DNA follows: TGTGCCAGCAGCGGGGCAGGCGGTCAGCCCCAGCATTTT.

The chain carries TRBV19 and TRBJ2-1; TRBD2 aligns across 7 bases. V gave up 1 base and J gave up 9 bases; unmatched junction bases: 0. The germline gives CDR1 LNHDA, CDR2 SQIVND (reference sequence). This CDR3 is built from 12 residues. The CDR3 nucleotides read TGTGCCAGTAGTATAGCGGGGGGTGAGCAGTTCTTC. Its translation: CASSIAGGEQFF.

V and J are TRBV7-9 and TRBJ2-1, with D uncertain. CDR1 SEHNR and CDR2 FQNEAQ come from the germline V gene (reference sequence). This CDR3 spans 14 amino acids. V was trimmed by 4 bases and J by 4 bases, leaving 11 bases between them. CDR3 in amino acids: CASSSGTLYNEQFF. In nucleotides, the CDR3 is TGTGCCAGCAGCTCGGGTACCCTATACAATGAGCAGTTCTTC.

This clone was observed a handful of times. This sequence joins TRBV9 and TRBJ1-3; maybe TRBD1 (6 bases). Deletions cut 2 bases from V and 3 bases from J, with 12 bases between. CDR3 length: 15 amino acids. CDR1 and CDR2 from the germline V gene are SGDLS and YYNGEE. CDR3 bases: TGTGCCAGCAGCGTGGCAGGGGAGCGTGGAAACACCATATATTTT. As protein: CASSVAGERGNTIYF. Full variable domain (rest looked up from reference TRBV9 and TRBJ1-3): DSGVTQTPKHLITATGQRVTLRCSPRSGDLSVYWYQQSLDQGLQFLIQYYNGEERAKGNILERFSAQQFPDLHSELNLSSLELGDSALYFCASSVAGERGNTIYFGEGSWLTVV.

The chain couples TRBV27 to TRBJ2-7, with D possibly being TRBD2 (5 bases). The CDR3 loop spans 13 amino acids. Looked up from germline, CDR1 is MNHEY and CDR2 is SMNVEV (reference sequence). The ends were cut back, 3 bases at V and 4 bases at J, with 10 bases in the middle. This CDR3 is CASSFVGEYEQYF. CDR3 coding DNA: TGTGCCAGCAGTTTTGTCGGGGAGTACGAGCAGTACTTC.

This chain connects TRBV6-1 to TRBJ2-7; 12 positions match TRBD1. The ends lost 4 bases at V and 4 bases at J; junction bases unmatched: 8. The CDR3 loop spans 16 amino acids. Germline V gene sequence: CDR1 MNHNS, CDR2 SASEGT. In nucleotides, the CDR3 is TGTGCCAGCAGTGCAAACCGGGACAGGGGGCAGTACGAGCAGTACTTC. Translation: CASSANRDRGQYEQYF.

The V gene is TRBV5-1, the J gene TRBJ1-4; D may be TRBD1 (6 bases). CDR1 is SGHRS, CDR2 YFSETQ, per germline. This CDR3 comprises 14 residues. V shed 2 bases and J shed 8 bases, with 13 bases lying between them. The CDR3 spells CASSLWGRGEKLFF. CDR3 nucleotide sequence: TGCGCCAGCAGCTTATGGGGTAGGGGGGAAAAACTGTTTTTT. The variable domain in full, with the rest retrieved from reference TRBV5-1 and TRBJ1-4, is KAGVTQTPRYLIKTRGQQVTLSCSPISGHRSVSWYQQTPGQGLQFLFEYFSETQRNKGNFPGRFSGRQFSNSRSEMNVSTLELGDSALYLCASSLWGRGEKLFFGSGTQLSVL.

CDR3 coding DNA: TGTGCCATCAGTGAGTCTTTCCCCCCCCCGCCACCCCTCCACTTT. This translates into CAISESFPPPPPLHF. V and J are TRBV10-3 and TRBJ1-6; D is unresolved. This CDR3 has 15 residues. Germline CDR1 is ENHRY and CDR2 is SYGVKD. V lost 0 bases and J 11 bases, leaving 14 bases between the germline ends.

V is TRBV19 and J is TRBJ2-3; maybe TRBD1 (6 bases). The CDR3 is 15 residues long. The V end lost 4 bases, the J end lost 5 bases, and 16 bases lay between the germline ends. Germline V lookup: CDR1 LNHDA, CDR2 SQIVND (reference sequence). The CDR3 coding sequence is TGTGCCAGTAGTAACCACAGGGTAGTGGGAGATACGCAGTATTTT. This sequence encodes CASSNHRVVGDTQYF. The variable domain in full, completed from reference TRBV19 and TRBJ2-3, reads DGGITQSPKYLFRKEGQNVTLSCEQNLNHDAMYWYRQDPGQGLRLIYYSQIVNDFQKGDIAEGYSVSREKKESFPLTVTSAQKNPTAFYLCASSNHRVVGDTQYFGPGTRLTVL.

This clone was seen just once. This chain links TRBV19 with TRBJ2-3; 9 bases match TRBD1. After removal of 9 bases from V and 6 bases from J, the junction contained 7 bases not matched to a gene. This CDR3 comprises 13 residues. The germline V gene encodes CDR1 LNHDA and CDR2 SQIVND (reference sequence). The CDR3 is CASTGGASDTQYF. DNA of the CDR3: TGTGCCAGCACAGGGGGCGCATCTGATACGCAGTATTTT.

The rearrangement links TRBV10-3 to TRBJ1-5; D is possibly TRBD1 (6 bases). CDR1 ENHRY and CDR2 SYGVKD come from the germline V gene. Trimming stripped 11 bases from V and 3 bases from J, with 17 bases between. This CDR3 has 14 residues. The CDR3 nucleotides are TGTGCCGTAGGACAGCCAGACACCAATCAGCCCCAGCATTTT. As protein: CAVGQPDTNQPQHF.

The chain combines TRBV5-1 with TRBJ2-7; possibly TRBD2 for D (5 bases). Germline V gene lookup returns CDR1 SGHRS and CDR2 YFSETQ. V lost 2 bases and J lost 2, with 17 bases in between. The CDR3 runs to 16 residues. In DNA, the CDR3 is TGCGCCAGCAGCTTAAAAAGGGAGACGGCTACCTACGAGCAGTACTTC. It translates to CASSLKRETATYEQYF.

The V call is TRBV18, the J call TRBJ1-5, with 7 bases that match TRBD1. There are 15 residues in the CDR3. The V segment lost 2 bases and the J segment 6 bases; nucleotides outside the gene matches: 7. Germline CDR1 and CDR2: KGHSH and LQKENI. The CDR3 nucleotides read TGTGCCAGCTCACCAACAGGGGATGATGGTCAGCCCCAGCATTTT. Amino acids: CASSPTGDDGQPQHF.

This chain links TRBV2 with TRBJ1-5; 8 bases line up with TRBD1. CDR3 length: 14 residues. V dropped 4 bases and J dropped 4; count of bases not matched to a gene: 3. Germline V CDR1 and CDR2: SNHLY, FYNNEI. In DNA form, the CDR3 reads TGTGCCAGCAGTGGACAGGGGATTAATCAGCCCCAGCATTTT. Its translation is CASSGQGINQPQHF.

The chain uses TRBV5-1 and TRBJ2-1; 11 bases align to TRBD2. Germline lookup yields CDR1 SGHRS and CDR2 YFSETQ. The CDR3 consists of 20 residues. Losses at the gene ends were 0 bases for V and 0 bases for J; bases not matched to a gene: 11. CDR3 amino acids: CASSLVGVTSGIHSYNEQFF. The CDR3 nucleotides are TGCGCCAGCAGCTTGGTAGGGGTGACTAGCGGGATCCACTCCTACAATGAGCAGTTCTTC.

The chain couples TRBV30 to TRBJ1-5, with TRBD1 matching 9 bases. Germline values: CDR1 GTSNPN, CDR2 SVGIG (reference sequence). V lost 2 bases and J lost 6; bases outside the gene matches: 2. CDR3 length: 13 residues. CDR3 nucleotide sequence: TGTGCCTGGAGTAAGGGACAGGGTCAGCCCCAGCATTTT. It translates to CAWSKGQGQPQHF.